This TCR beta chain originates from a study of CD8+ T cells in alopecia areata. Study at large: Tofacitinib administration to treated patients was oral, at 5 to 10 mg twice daily. Study-wide points: Researchers report lesional scalp, most notably alopecia totalis/universalis, outstripped normal scalp in clonality. Scalp clonality and expanded CD8+ clones among the top 100 were significantly decreased by tofacitinib.

Treatment here: oral pan-JAK inhibitor, 5-10 mg twice daily. The table lists this clone with a few counts. Its antigen is unidentified. Sequencing used cDNA as its template, made by extracting RNA and reverse transcribing it. Some clones are missing from TCRdb's copy, which holds only in-frame ones; the method was immunoSEQ multiplex PCR. The table records some 200,000 clones, approximately 40% of them present only once. CDR1 LNHNV and CDR2 YYDKDF come from the germline V gene (reference sequence). V lost 1 base and J 2 bases, leaving 11 bases between the germline ends. The CDR3 consists of 15 residues.

The source of this sequence is a human donor with alopecia areata. The sample here was CD4+ T cells sorted from blood, taken at approximately week 37, from a patient treated with tofacitinib. The V and J genes are TRBV15 and TRBJ2-5; D gene unclear. In nucleotides, the CDR3 is TGTGCCACCAGCAGAGGAGGCCAAACACAAGAGACCCAGTACTTC. It translates to CATSRGGQTQETQYF.